Presented here are 31 T cell receptor beta chains from one specimen sequenced in a study of shared clonotypes between healthy human individuals. Generated by immunoSEQ multiplex PCR, the TCRdb table keeps only in-frame clones and is missing some. Here the sample spans over 1.4 million clones, roughly 96% being singletons. Sample: naive CD4+ T cells sorted from blood. Subset given: CD45RA+ positively selected. The source is a man younger than 45 in good health.

The rearrangement uses TRBV19 and TRBJ2-7, with 8 bases matching TRBD2. The V and J ends lost 0 bases and 1 base, in that order; junction bases with no gene match: 2. Germline assignment: CDR1 LNHDA and CDR2 SQIVND (reference sequence). The CDR3 has 15 residues. The CDR3 nucleotides are TGTGCCAGTAGTATAGACCCTAGCGGGTCCTACGAGCAGTACTTC. Translated: CASSIDPSGSYEQYF. The variable domain in full, completed from reference TRBV19 and TRBJ2-7, reads DGGITQSPKYLFRKEGQNVTLSCEQNLNHDAMYWYRQDPGQGLRLIYYSQIVNDFQKGDIAEGYSVSREKKESFPLTVTSAQKNPTAFYLCASSIDPSGSYEQYFGPGTRLTVT.

The genes are TRBV30 and TRBJ1-3, with 7 bases identical to TRBD1. The CDR3 totals 15 residues. With V trimmed by 0 bases and J by 0 bases, 2 bases remained unmatched. Germline V lookup: CDR1 GTSNPN, CDR2 SVGIG (reference sequence). The CDR3 is CAWSVGTVSGNTIYF. As DNA, the CDR3 is TGTGCCTGGAGTGTTGGGACAGTCTCTGGAAACACCATATATTTT. Based on the CDR3 plus reference TRBV30 and TRBJ1-3, the full variable domain is SQTIHQWPATLVQPVGSPLSLECTVEGTSNPNLYWYRQAAGRGLQLLFYSVGIGQISSEVPQNLSASRPQDRQFILSSKKLLLSDSGFYLCAWSVGTVSGNTIYFGEGSWLTVV.

The rearrangement joins TRBV5-1 to TRBJ1-5; D is undetermined. The CDR3 is 12 amino acids. CDR1 and CDR2 from the germline V gene are SGHRS and YFSETQ. Deletions cut 3 bases from V and 9 bases from J, with 10 bases between. The CDR3 nucleotides are TGCGCCAGCAGCTCCGAGTATGGGCCCCAGCATTTT. Translated, it gives CASSSEYGPQHF.

The J gene is TRBJ2-3, the V gene TRBV29-1, with a weak D call TRBD1 (5 bases). V dropped 8 bases and J dropped 3 bases, with 9 bases sitting between them. Germline CDR1 and CDR2: SQVTM and ANQGSEA. The CDR3 runs 11 residues. The CDR3: CSTRQTDTQYF. The CDR3 bases are TGCAGCACTCGACAGACAGATACGCAGTATTTT.

The rearrangement uses TRBV7-2 and TRBJ1-2; the D gene is possibly TRBD1 (5 bases). Per the germline V gene, CDR1 is SGHTA and CDR2 is FQGNSA. Trimming shortened V by 2 bases and J by 3 bases, and 19 bases separated the two germline ends. The CDR3 has 17 residues. Written as DNA, the CDR3 is TGTGCCAGCAGCTTACTGGGGCAGGGCTCTTATGACTATGGCTACACCTTC. Its protein is CASSLLGQGSYDYGYTF.

This chain connects TRBV18 to TRBJ2-1; TRBD2 is a possible D gene (6 bases). The length of the CDR3 is 18 residues. Germline V gives CDR1 KGHSH, CDR2 LQKENI. Between the trimmed V and J ends, which lost 2 bases and 1 base, there was a span of 18 bases. DNA of the CDR3: TGTGCCAGCTCACCAAAGAGTGGCGGGATTAGTTCCTACAATGAGCAGTTCTTC. Translating it yields CASSPKSGGISSYNEQFF.

The chain is built from TRBV30 and TRBJ1-5, with no clear D. Trimming pared 1 base from V and 3 bases from J, leaving 16 bases between. This CDR3 contains 16 residues. Germline lookup yields CDR1 GTSNPN and CDR2 SVGIG (reference sequence). CDR3 protein: CAWSAVAGFLNQPQHF. The CDR3 region has the DNA TGTGCCTGGAGTGCGGTGGCTGGTTTCCTCAATCAGCCCCAGCATTTT.

The J gene is TRBJ2-1, the V gene TRBV10-1; tentative D call: TRBD2 (6 bases). CDR3 length equals 13 residues. V was pared by 3 bases and J by 8 bases, with 11 bases between. Germline CDR1 WNHNN, CDR2 SYGVQD (reference sequence). The CDR3 protein is CASSERERYEQFF. The CDR3 DNA reads as TGCGCCAGCAGTGAACGGGAGAGGTATGAGCAGTTCTTC.

The chain joins TRBV18 to TRBJ2-3; 10 nucleotides line up with TRBD2. After removal of 3 bases from V and 1 base from J, the junction contained 16 bases not matched to a gene. CDR1 and CDR2 (germline): KGHSH, LQKENI. This CDR3 is built from 20 residues. DNA of the CDR3: TGTGCCAGCTCACCGTTTTCTAGCGGGAGTAATTGGGCACGCACAGATACGCAGTATTTT. This gives the protein CASSPFSSGSNWARTDTQYF.

V usage is TRBV18 and J usage is TRBJ2-7; 8 nucleotides agree with TRBD1. Trimming at V came to 0 bases and at J to 0 bases, leaving 1 base not matched to a gene. Germline values: CDR1 KGHSH, CDR2 LQKENI. There are 15 residues in the CDR3. DNA of the CDR3: TGTGCCAGCTCACCACCTCAGGGGGCCTCCTACGAGCAGTACTTC. Protein: CASSPPQGASYEQYF.

The rearrangement joins TRBV7-9 to TRBJ2-5; D call uncertain. V was pared by 0 bases and J by 4 bases, with 9 bases between. The CDR3 length is 14 residues. The germline CDR1 and CDR2 sequences are SEHNR and FQNEAQ (reference sequence). The CDR3 bases are TGTGCCAGCAGCTTAGCTACCGGTTCAGAGACCCAGTACTTC. It translates to CASSLATGSETQYF.

This chain joins TRBV19 and TRBJ2-1; tentatively, D is TRBD1 (6 bases). V lost 9 bases, J lost 3 bases, and 9 bases lay in between. The CDR3 extends over 12 amino acids. CDR1 is LNHDA, CDR2 SQIVND, per germline (reference sequence). Written as DNA, the CDR3 is TGTGCCAGCGGACAGAGCTACAATGAGCAGTTCTTC. Protein sequence: CASGQSYNEQFF. The full variable domain, completed using reference TRBV19 and TRBJ2-1, is DGGITQSPKYLFRKEGQNVTLSCEQNLNHDAMYWYRQDPGQGLRLIYYSQIVNDFQKGDIAEGYSVSREKKESFPLTVTSAQKNPTAFYLCASGQSYNEQFFGPGTRLTVL.

V gene TRBV7-2 combines with J gene TRBJ2-1; D is unclear. V shed 4 bases and J shed 7 bases, with 14 bases lying between them. The germline V gene encodes CDR1 SGHTA and CDR2 FQGNSA. CDR3 length: 14 amino acids. The CDR3 bases are TGTGCCAGCAGCTACGGCCCGGAGCGTAATGAGCAGTTCTTC. This codes for CASSYGPERNEQFF.

The DNA of the CDR3 is TGTGCCAGCAGTTACTACCGGGGAAACACCATATATTTT. Its protein product is CASSYYRGNTIYF. V and J are TRBV6-5 and TRBJ1-3; D is undetermined. In germline, CDR1 is MNHEY, CDR2 SVGAGI. V was trimmed by 1 base and J by 4 bases, leaving 5 bases between them. The CDR3 totals 13 residues.

The rearrangement joins TRBV5-5 to TRBJ1-5; no definite D call. Looked up from germline, CDR1 is SGHKS and CDR2 is YYEKEE (reference sequence). Trimming shortened V by 2 bases and J by 6 bases, and 12 bases separated the two germline ends. The CDR3 totals 14 residues. Here the CDR3 DNA reads TGTGCCAGCAGCTTTCAGGCGGGTCTTCAGCCCCAGCATTTT. Its translation: CASSFQAGLQPQHF.

The V call is TRBV5-1, the J call TRBJ2-2; tentative D call: TRBD1 (7 bases). Deletions cut 6 bases from V and 4 bases from J, with 16 bases between. This CDR3 is 15 amino acids long. Germline V lookup: CDR1 SGHRS, CDR2 YFSETQ. The CDR3 protein is CASKNTGDSTGELFF. The CDR3 coding sequence is TGCGCCAGCAAGAATACGGGGGACAGCACCGGGGAGCTGTTTTTT.

This clone was found once. This chain links TRBV19 with TRBJ2-3, with D tentatively TRBD1 or TRBD2 (5 bases each). CDR3 length: 15 residues. V was clipped by 6 bases and J by 6 bases, with 19 bases between them. Germline values: CDR1 LNHDA, CDR2 SQIVND (reference sequence). DNA for the CDR3: TGTGCCAGTAGGGTTTGGGACCGAGGAGTGGATACGCAGTATTTT. This codes for CASRVWDRGVDTQYF.

The rearrangement uses TRBV5-4 and TRBJ2-7; weak D call: TRBD1 (5 bases). V was shortened by 2 bases and J by 3 bases, with 9 bases between the two germline ends. The CDR3 has 13 residues. From germline, CDR1 is SGHNT and CDR2 YYREEE (reference sequence). The chain's CDR3 is CASSLVQGYEQYF. The DNA of the CDR3 is TGTGCCAGCAGCTTAGTGCAGGGCTACGAGCAGTACTTC.

The chain has TRBV5-1 and TRBJ2-7; 8 nucleotides match TRBD1. The CDR3 loop spans 14 amino acids. In germline, CDR1 is SGHRS, CDR2 YFSETQ. J gave up 7 bases and V 0 bases, and 6 bases lay outside the gene matches. The CDR3 bases are TGCGCCAGCAGCTTGGTTGACAGGGGCGGGGAGCAGTACTTC. Translated, it gives CASSLVDRGGEQYF. Complete variable domain (other parts from reference TRBV5-1 and TRBJ2-7): KAGVTQTPRYLIKTRGQQVTLSCSPISGHRSVSWYQQTPGQGLQFLFEYFSETQRNKGNFPGRFSGRQFSNSRSEMNVSTLELGDSALYLCASSLVDRGGEQYFGPGTRLTVT.

The chain recombines TRBV27 with TRBJ2-3; D not resolved. The V end lost 6 bases, the J end lost 5 bases, and 18 bases lay between the germline ends. The CDR3 is 15 residues long. Germline V lookup: CDR1 MNHEY, CDR2 SMNVEV (reference sequence). The CDR3 spells CASSRDPNIVDTQYF. CDR3 DNA sequence: TGTGCCAGCAGCAGAGACCCTAATATCGTAGATACGCAGTATTTT.

The rearrangement uses TRBV10-2 and TRBJ1-2; TRBD1 is a possible D gene (5 bases). CDR3 length: 15 amino acids. V lost 5 bases and J lost 5, with 18 bases in between. Germline V CDR1 and CDR2: WSHSY, SAAADI. The CDR3 sequence is CASSSPDSRLYGYTF. CDR3 DNA: TGCGCCAGCAGTTCTCCCGACAGCCGCCTTTATGGCTACACCTTC.

V and J are TRBV25-1 and TRBJ1-2, with D uncertain. CDR1 is MGHDK, CDR2 SYGVNS, per germline. Trimming removed 4 bases from V and 1 base from J, with 7 bases in between. This CDR3 spans 13 amino acids. CDR3 sequence (DNA): TGTGCCAGCAGTGCAACAAGTAACTATGGCTACACCTTC. It specifies CASSATSNYGYTF.

The gene calls are TRBV5-1 and TRBJ2-3; 9 nucleotides align to TRBD1. With V trimmed by 3 bases and J by 6 bases, 8 bases remained unmatched. The CDR3 is 15 amino acids. Germline-derived CDR1 and CDR2 are SGHRS and YFSETQ. CDR3 DNA: TGCGCCAGCAGCTCCTCGGGACAGGGCTTTGATACGCAGTATTTT. This translates into CASSSSGQGFDTQYF.

This chain uses TRBV27 with TRBJ2-7; no reliable D call. The CDR3 has 15 amino acids. With 3 bases removed from V and 0 bases from J, the gap between germline ends came to 12 bases. Per germline, CDR1 MNHEY and CDR2 SMNVEV (reference sequence). CDR3 loop: CASSFWAVSSYEQYF. The CDR3 DNA reads TGTGCCAGCAGTTTCTGGGCGGTAAGCTCCTACGAGCAGTACTTC.

CDR3 nucleotide sequence: TGTGCCAGCAGCAATAATCCACGAGCGGCCTCCTACGAGCAGTACTTC. It is translated as CASSNNPRAASYEQYF. The rearrangement uses TRBV5-4 and TRBJ2-7, with D perhaps TRBD2 (5 bases). Germline CDR1 reads SGHNT; CDR2 reads YYREEE (reference sequence). The CDR3 spans 16 residues. Trimming pared 4 bases from V and 0 bases from J, leaving 17 bases between.

As regards this clone: Other DNA variants within this sample encode the same CDR3. The gene calls are TRBV2 and TRBJ2-1; TRBD2 agrees at 13 bases. CDR1 SNHLY and CDR2 FYNNEI come from the germline V gene. CDR3 length: 14 amino acids. The J segment lost 7 bases and the V segment lost 6 bases, leaving 3 bases of the junction unmatched. The DNA for the CDR3 is TGTGCCAGCAGGAGGACTAGCGGGGGAAATGAGCAGTTCTTC. The encoded protein is CASRRTSGGNEQFF.

This sequence joins TRBV2 and TRBJ1-5; possibly TRBD1 for D (6 bases). The CDR3 covers 14 residues. Germline V gene data show CDR1 as SNHLY and CDR2 as FYNNEI. Trimming pared 3 bases from V and 7 bases from J, leaving 13 bases between. CDR3 protein: CASSERGHRQPQHF. CDR3 nucleotide sequence: TGTGCCAGCAGTGAGCGGGGGCACCGGCAGCCCCAGCATTTT.

Notes on this clone: This sample includes further DNA sequences coding for the same CDR3. The chain couples TRBV6-6 to TRBJ2-5; 8 nucleotides agree with TRBD2. Losses at the gene ends were 6 bases for V and 1 base for J; bases not matched to a gene: 1. Germline V gene lookup returns CDR1 MNHNY and CDR2 SVGAGI (reference sequence). The CDR3 is 13 amino acids. This CDR3 reads CASRTSGQETQYF. The CDR3 DNA sequence: TGTGCCAGCAGAACTAGCGGCCAAGAGACCCAGTACTTC.

This sequence joins TRBV5-4 and TRBJ2-5; 7 bases match TRBD1. CDR3 length: 14 amino acids. V was clipped by 4 bases and J by 1 base; unmatched bases: 4. Germline lookup yields CDR1 SGHNT and CDR2 YYREEE (reference sequence). The CDR3 here is CASSKGTVQETQYF. CDR3 sequence (DNA): TGTGCCAGCAGCAAAGGGACAGTCCAAGAGACCCAGTACTTC.

The chain has TRBV19 and TRBJ2-5, with 11 bases lining up with TRBD2. J was trimmed by 4 bases and V by 7 bases; bases with no gene match: 2. Germline CDR1 and CDR2: LNHDA and SQIVND (reference sequence). CDR3 length: 13 amino acids. The CDR3 DNA reads TGTGCCAGTAATGGACTAGCGGGAGAGACCCAGTACTTC. Translating gives CASNGLAGETQYF.

The chain has TRBV7-8 and TRBJ1-3; possibly TRBD1 for D (6 bases). Germline-derived CDR1 and CDR2 are SGHVS and FQNEAQ. CDR3 length: 14 residues. V was trimmed by 5 bases and J by 3 bases, leaving 11 bases between them. CDR3 DNA sequence: TGTGCCAGCAGCCCCAGGGGACGTGGAAACACCATATATTTT. This translates into CASSPRGRGNTIYF.